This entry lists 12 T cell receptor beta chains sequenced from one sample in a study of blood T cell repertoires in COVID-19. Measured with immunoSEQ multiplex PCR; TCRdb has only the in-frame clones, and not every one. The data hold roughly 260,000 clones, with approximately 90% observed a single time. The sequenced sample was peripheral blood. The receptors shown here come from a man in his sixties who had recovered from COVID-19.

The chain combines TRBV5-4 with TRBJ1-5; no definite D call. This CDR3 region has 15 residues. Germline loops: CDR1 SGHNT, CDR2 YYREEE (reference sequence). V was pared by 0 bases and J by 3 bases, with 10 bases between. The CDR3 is CASSLDSGHNQPQHF. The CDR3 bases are TGTGCCAGCAGCTTGGACAGTGGGCACAATCAGCCCCAGCATTTT.

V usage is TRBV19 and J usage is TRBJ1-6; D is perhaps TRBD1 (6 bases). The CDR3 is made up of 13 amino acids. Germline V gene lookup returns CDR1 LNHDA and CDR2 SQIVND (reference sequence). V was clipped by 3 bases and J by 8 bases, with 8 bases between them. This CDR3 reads CASSIPGDSPLHF. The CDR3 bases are TGTGCCAGTAGTATCCCAGGGGATTCACCCCTCCACTTT.

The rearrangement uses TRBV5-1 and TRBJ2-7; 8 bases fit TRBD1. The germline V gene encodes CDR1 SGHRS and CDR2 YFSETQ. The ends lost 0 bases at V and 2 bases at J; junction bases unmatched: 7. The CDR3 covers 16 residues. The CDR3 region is CASSLEVGTGAYEQYF. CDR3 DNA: TGCGCCAGCAGCTTGGAAGTGGGGACAGGAGCCTACGAGCAGTACTTC.

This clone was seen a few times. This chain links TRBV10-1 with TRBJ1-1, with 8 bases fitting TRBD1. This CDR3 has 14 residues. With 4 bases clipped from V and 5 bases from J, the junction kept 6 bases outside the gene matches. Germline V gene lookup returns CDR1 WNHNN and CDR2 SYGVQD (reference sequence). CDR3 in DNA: TGCGCCAGCAGTGGGTCAGGGGGCCTAACTGAAGCTTTCTTT. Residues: CASSGSGGLTEAFF.

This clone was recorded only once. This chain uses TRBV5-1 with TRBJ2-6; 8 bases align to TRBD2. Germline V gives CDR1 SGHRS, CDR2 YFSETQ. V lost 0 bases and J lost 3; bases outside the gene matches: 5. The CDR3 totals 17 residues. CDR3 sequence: CASSLAGGASGANVLTF. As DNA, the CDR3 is TGCGCCAGCAGCTTGGCCGGGGGGGCGAGTGGGGCCAACGTCCTGACTTTC.

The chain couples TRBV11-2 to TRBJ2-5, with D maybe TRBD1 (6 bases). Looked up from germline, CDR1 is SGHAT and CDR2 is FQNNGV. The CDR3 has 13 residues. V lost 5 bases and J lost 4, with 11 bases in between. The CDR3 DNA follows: TGTGCCAGCAGCATGGACAGTCGAGAGACCCAGTACTTC. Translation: CASSMDSRETQYF.

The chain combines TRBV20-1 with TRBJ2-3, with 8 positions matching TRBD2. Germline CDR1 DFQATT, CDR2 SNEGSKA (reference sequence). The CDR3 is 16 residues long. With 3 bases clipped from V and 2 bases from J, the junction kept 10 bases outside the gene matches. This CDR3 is CSASGIAGIHTDTQYF. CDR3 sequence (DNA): TGCAGTGCTAGTGGAATAGCGGGGATCCACACAGATACGCAGTATTTT.

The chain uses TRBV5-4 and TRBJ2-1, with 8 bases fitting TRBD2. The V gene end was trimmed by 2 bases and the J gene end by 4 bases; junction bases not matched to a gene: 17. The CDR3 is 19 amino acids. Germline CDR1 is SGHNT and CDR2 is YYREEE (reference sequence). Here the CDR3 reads CASSFEGVAGKRRYNEQFF. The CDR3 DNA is TGTGCCAGCAGCTTTGAAGGGGTAGCGGGGAAAAGAAGGTACAATGAGCAGTTCTTC.

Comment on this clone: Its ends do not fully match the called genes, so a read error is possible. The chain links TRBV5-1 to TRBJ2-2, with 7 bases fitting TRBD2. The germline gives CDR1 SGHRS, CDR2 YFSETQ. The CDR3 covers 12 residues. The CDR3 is CASRPSGREVFF. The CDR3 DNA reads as TGCGCCAGCAGACCCTCGGGACGGGAGGTGTTTTTT.

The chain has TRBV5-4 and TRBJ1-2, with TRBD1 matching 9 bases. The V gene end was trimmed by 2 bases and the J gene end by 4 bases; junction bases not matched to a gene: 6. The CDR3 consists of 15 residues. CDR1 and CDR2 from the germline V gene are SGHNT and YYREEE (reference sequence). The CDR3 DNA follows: TGTGCCAGCAGCTTAAGGGACAGGGTTGTCTATGGCTACACCTTC. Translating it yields CASSLRDRVVYGYTF.

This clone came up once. Here the CDR3 DNA reads TGTGCCAGTAGGACTAGCGGGGGCCCCGGGGATACGCAGTATTTT. This codes for CASRTSGGPGDTQYF. This sequence joins TRBV19 and TRBJ2-3, with 12 bases identical to TRBD2. The CDR3 has 15 amino acids. The V and J ends lost 6 bases and 6 bases, in that order; junction bases with no gene match: 7. CDR1 is LNHDA and CDR2 is SQIVND in the germline V gene (reference sequence).

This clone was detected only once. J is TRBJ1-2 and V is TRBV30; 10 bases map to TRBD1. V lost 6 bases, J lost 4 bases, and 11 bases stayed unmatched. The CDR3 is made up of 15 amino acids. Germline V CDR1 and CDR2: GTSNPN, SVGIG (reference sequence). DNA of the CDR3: TGTGCCTGCAAACCCGGGACAGGGGACTTCTATGGCTACACCTTC. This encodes CACKPGTGDFYGYTF.